The rows below give T cell receptor beta chains drawn from one sample of a study of CD8 T cells in ankylosing spondylitis. TCRdb redid the calling of the 5' RACE reads with MiXCR, one entry per CDR3 protein. This table has approximately 400,000 distinct CDR3 sequences, 26% appearing once. The sequenced sample was blood, either unsorted or a sorted T cell fraction (not recorded which). These receptors all come from a male donor with ankylosing spondylitis. The CDR3 runs from the conserved cysteine through the conserved F or W. The order of the fields is J gene, clone size, CDR3 length, V gene, D gene, CDR3 DNA, CDR3 protein. D genes are given only for firm matches. Size values are once, few and many counts, or a class for expanded clones, and some rows have none.

J gene: TRBJ1-2; clone size: few; CDR3 length: 17; V gene: TRBV30; D gene: .; CDR3 DNA: TGTGCCTGGAGTTACAGAAGGACAGCTGATTCTAACTATGGCTACACCTTC; CDR3 protein: CAWSYRRTADSNYGYTF
J gene: TRBJ1-2; clone size: .; CDR3 length: 15; V gene: TRBV29-1; D gene: TRBD1; CDR3 DNA: TGCAGCGTTGACCAGGGGGTTCAAGCTAACTATGGCTACACCTTC; CDR3 protein: CSVDQGVQANYGYTF
J gene: TRBJ2-1; clone size: few; CDR3 length: 15; V gene: TRBV2; D gene: .; CDR3 DNA: TGTGCCAGCAGCCAAACCCGACAGGCTGGGAATGAGCAGTTCTTC; CDR3 protein: CASSQTRQAGNEQFF
J gene: TRBJ2-3; clone size: few; CDR3 length: 16; V gene: TRBV5-1; D gene: TRBD2; CDR3 DNA: TGCGCCAGCAGCCCGGAATCCCTGGCGGGAGTAGATACGCAGTATTTT; CDR3 protein: CASSPESLAGVDTQYF
J gene: TRBJ2-5; clone size: .; CDR3 length: 17; V gene: TRBV4-1; D gene: TRBD2; CDR3 DNA: TGCGCCAGCAGCCGCACCTCGACTAGCGGGAGGGGAGAGACCCAGTACTTC; CDR3 protein: CASSRTSTSGRGETQYF
J gene: TRBJ1-6; clone size: .; CDR3 length: 17; V gene: TRBV20-1; D gene: TRBD1; CDR3 DNA: TGCAGTGCTAGAGACGGACAGGGGTACTCCTATAATTCACCCCTCCACTTT; CDR3 protein: CSARDGQGYSYNSPLHF
J gene: TRBJ2-1; clone size: once; CDR3 length: 17; V gene: TRBV28; D gene: TRBD1; CDR3 DNA: TGTGCCAGCGGTCCCGGGACAGGGGCGAGCTCCTACAATGAGCAGTTCTTC; CDR3 protein: CASGPGTGASSYNEQFF
J gene: TRBJ2-1; clone size: .; CDR3 length: 16; V gene: TRBV24-1; D gene: TRBD2; CDR3 DNA: TGTGCCACCAGTGGCCTGACTAGCGGGGGATACAATGAGCAGTTCTTC; CDR3 protein: CATSGLTSGGYNEQFF
J gene: TRBJ2-2; clone size: .; CDR3 length: 13; V gene: TRBV20-1; D gene: .; CDR3 DNA: TGCAGTGCTAGAGATGGGGGGCTCGGGGAGCTGTTTTTC; CDR3 protein: CSARDGGLGELFF
J gene: TRBJ1-2; clone size: .; CDR3 length: 15; V gene: TRBV4-2; D gene: TRBD1; CDR3 DNA: TGTGCCAGCAGCCAAGACAGGGGGCGGAACTATGGCTACACCTTC; CDR3 protein: CASSQDRGRNYGYTF
J gene: TRBJ2-1; clone size: .; CDR3 length: 16; V gene: TRBV19; D gene: TRBD2; CDR3 DNA: TGTGCCAGTAGTATGGGGCGGGAGGGGTCCTACAATGAGCAGTTCTTC; CDR3 protein: CASSMGREGSYNEQFF
J gene: TRBJ2-5; clone size: .; CDR3 length: 13; V gene: TRBV20-1; D gene: TRBD2; CDR3 DNA: TGCAGTGCTAGAGATAGCGGGAAGGAGACCCAGTACTTC; CDR3 protein: CSARDSGKETQYF
J gene: TRBJ2-5; clone size: few; CDR3 length: 11; V gene: TRBV29-1; D gene: .; CDR3 DNA: TGCAGCGTTGGTATTGGGGAGACCCAGTACTTC; CDR3 protein: CSVGIGETQYF
J gene: TRBJ2-2; clone size: few; CDR3 length: 18; V gene: TRBV6-2/TRBV6-3; D gene: TRBD2; CDR3 DNA: TGTGCCAGCACCGACGGCGTATTCGCGGGAGTATGGACCGGGGAGCTGTTTTTT; CDR3 protein: CASTDGVFAGVWTGELFF
J gene: TRBJ2-5; clone size: .; CDR3 length: 14; V gene: TRBV3-1; D gene: TRBD2; CDR3 DNA: TGTGCCAGCAGCCGCAGCGGGGAGGGTGAGACCCAGTACTTC; CDR3 protein: CASSRSGEGETQYF
J gene: TRBJ1-3; clone size: .; CDR3 length: 15; V gene: TRBV10-3; D gene: TRBD1; CDR3 DNA: TGTGCCACCAGACAGGGGGCCTCCTCTGGAAACACCATATATTTT; CDR3 protein: CATRQGASSGNTIYF
J gene: TRBJ1-1; clone size: .; CDR3 length: 11; V gene: TRBV24-1; D gene: .; CDR3 DNA: TGTGCCACCAGTGACCTCCGCAGAGCTTTCTTT; CDR3 protein: CATSDLRRAFF
J gene: TRBJ2-1; clone size: few; CDR3 length: 15; V gene: TRBV5-4; D gene: .; CDR3 DNA: TGTGCCAGCAGAAGTCTCGGGGGCTCCTACAATGAGCAGTTCTTC; CDR3 protein: CASRSLGGSYNEQFF
J gene: TRBJ1-5; clone size: .; CDR3 length: 13; V gene: TRBV19; D gene: TRBD1; CDR3 DNA: TGTGCCAGTAGTGGGGACAGGGATCAGCCCCAGCATTTT; CDR3 protein: CASSGDRDQPQHF
J gene: TRBJ2-1; clone size: .; CDR3 length: 17; V gene: TRBV20-1; D gene: TRBD2; CDR3 DNA: TGCAGTGCCAGGTCCGGAGGGTCTAGCGGGGCCTACAATGAGCAGTTCTTC; CDR3 protein: CSARSGGSSGAYNEQFF
J gene: TRBJ2-3; clone size: .; CDR3 length: 15; V gene: TRBV6-5; D gene: .; CDR3 DNA: TGTGCCAGCAGTTACCAGGGACACGGTTTGGATACGCAGTATTTT; CDR3 protein: CASSYQGHGLDTQYF
J gene: TRBJ1-2; clone size: many; CDR3 length: 13; V gene: TRBV12-3/TRBV12-4; D gene: .; CDR3 DNA: TGTGCCAGCAGCTTGACAGTTAACTATGGCTACACCTTC; CDR3 protein: CASSLTVNYGYTF
J gene: TRBJ2-5; clone size: few; CDR3 length: 13; V gene: TRBV7-9; D gene: .; CDR3 DNA: TGTGCCAGCAGCTACAAAAGCTCAGAGACCCAGTACTTC; CDR3 protein: CASSYKSSETQYF
J gene: TRBJ2-5; clone size: .; CDR3 length: 16; V gene: TRBV10-3; D gene: TRBD2; CDR3 DNA: TGTGCCACAGGACTAGCGGGAGTCGGTGGGCAAGAGACCCAGTACTTC; CDR3 protein: CATGLAGVGGQETQYF
J gene: TRBJ2-1; clone size: .; CDR3 length: 15; V gene: TRBV7-6; D gene: TRBD2; CDR3 DNA: TGTGCCAGCAGCCCGCCGGGACTAGCGGCTAATGAGCAGTTCTTC; CDR3 protein: CASSPPGLAANEQFF
J gene: TRBJ2-7; clone size: few; CDR3 length: 17; V gene: TRBV27; D gene: .; CDR3 DNA: TGTGCCAGCACCCCAATGCGGGGTTCGGGGCCGATCTACGAGCAGTACTTC; CDR3 protein: CASTPMRGSGPIYEQYF
J gene: TRBJ2-1; clone size: .; CDR3 length: 19; V gene: TRBV5-1; D gene: .; CDR3 DNA: TGCGCCAGCAGCTTGGGTTGGTCGATTAGCGGAAGGGGGCTGTCAGGGCAGTTCTTC; CDR3 protein: CASSLGWSISGRGLSGQFF
J gene: TRBJ2-1; clone size: few; CDR3 length: 16; V gene: TRBV7-8; D gene: TRBD2; CDR3 DNA: TGTGCCAGCAGCCTCACAAGGACTAGCGCGGGCAATGAGCAGTTCTTC; CDR3 protein: CASSLTRTSAGNEQFF
J gene: TRBJ1-1; clone size: .; CDR3 length: 14; V gene: TRBV12-3/TRBV12-4; D gene: .; CDR3 DNA: TGTGCCAGTAACTCGGTAGGACAGAACACTGAAGCTTTCTTT; CDR3 protein: CASNSVGQNTEAFF
J gene: TRBJ2-7; clone size: .; CDR3 length: 14; V gene: TRBV7-8; D gene: TRBD2; CDR3 DNA: TGTGCCAGCAGCTTAACTAGCTGGGAGGGCGAGCAGTACTTC; CDR3 protein: CASSLTSWEGEQYF
J gene: TRBJ2-7; clone size: few; CDR3 length: 14; V gene: TRBV6-2/TRBV6-3; D gene: .; CDR3 DNA: TGTGCCAGCTCCTCGGGGGCGGTCGGATGGCGCCAGTACTTC; CDR3 protein: CASSSGAVGWRQYF
J gene: TRBJ2-1; clone size: many; CDR3 length: 11; V gene: TRBV20-1; D gene: .; CDR3 DNA: TGCAGGTTATCAGGGTACAATGAGCAGTTCTTC; CDR3 protein: CRLSGYNEQFF
J gene: TRBJ2-7; clone size: .; CDR3 length: 15; V gene: TRBV5-6; D gene: .; CDR3 DNA: TGTGCCAGCAGCTTGGGGCAGGTTGGTTTTTACGAGCAGTACTTC; CDR3 protein: CASSLGQVGFYEQYF
J gene: TRBJ2-7; clone size: .; CDR3 length: 14; V gene: TRBV18; D gene: .; CDR3 DNA: TGTGCCAGCTCACCATCACCAGGGACCTACGAGCAGTACTTC; CDR3 protein: CASSPSPGTYEQYF
J gene: TRBJ2-7; clone size: .; CDR3 length: 13; V gene: TRBV2; D gene: TRBD1; CDR3 DNA: TGTGCCAGTCAGACAGGGTACTCCTACGAGCAGTACTTC; CDR3 protein: CASQTGYSYEQYF
J gene: TRBJ2-1; clone size: few; CDR3 length: 18; V gene: TRBV5-1; D gene: TRBD2; CDR3 DNA: TGCGCCAGCAGCTTCTCTGACCCTAGCGGGAGATCCTACAATGAGCAGTTCTTC; CDR3 protein: CASSFSDPSGRSYNEQFF
J gene: TRBJ2-7; clone size: .; CDR3 length: 19; V gene: TRBV7-8; D gene: TRBD2; CDR3 DNA: TGTGCCAGCAGCTGGGACAGTATTCTAGCGGGGGGAAGCTCCTACGAGCAGTACTTC; CDR3 protein: CASSWDSILAGGSSYEQYF
J gene: TRBJ2-3; clone size: .; CDR3 length: 14; V gene: TRBV5-1; D gene: .; CDR3 DNA: TGCGCCAGCAGCCTTAGCGGTTACACAGATACGCAGTATTTT; CDR3 protein: CASSLSGYTDTQYF
J gene: TRBJ2-1; clone size: few; CDR3 length: 15; V gene: TRBV29-1; D gene: TRBD2; CDR3 DNA: TGCAGCTACCATCCGGGACTAGTCTCCTACAATGAGCAGTTCTTC; CDR3 protein: CSYHPGLVSYNEQFF
J gene: TRBJ1-5; clone size: few; CDR3 length: 15; V gene: TRBV2; D gene: .; CDR3 DNA: TGTGCCAGCAGTGGGCAGGGTCAACCTAGCCAGCCCCAGCATTTT; CDR3 protein: CASSGQGQPSQPQHF
J gene: TRBJ2-7; clone size: .; CDR3 length: 14; V gene: TRBV7-9; D gene: .; CDR3 DNA: TGTGCCAGCAGCTTATTTAGCGGAACCTACGAGCAGTACTTC; CDR3 protein: CASSLFSGTYEQYF
J gene: TRBJ2-1; clone size: many; CDR3 length: 13; V gene: TRBV11-2; D gene: TRBD1; CDR3 DNA: TGTGCCAGCTCACCATCAGGGGGAAATGAGCAGTTCTTC; CDR3 protein: CASSPSGGNEQFF
J gene: TRBJ2-3; clone size: few; CDR3 length: 17; V gene: TRBV5-1; D gene: .; CDR3 DNA: TGCGCCAGCAGCCCTAGACCCCGGGACACAGGCACAGATACGCAGTATTTT; CDR3 protein: CASSPRPRDTGTDTQYF
J gene: TRBJ2-1; clone size: few; CDR3 length: 17; V gene: TRBV7-2; D gene: TRBD2; CDR3 DNA: TGTGCCAGCAGCTTAGCGCGGGATAGCGGGAGGCGGAATGAGCAGTTCTTC; CDR3 protein: CASSLARDSGRRNEQFF
J gene: TRBJ2-1; clone size: few; CDR3 length: 14; V gene: TRBV29-1; D gene: TRBD1; CDR3 DNA: TGCAGCGTTGAAGGGGGACAGGGGGCGAATGAGCAGTTCTTC; CDR3 protein: CSVEGGQGANEQFF
J gene: TRBJ1-1; clone size: few; CDR3 length: 19; V gene: TRBV5-1; D gene: .; CDR3 DNA: TGCGCCAGCAGCTTGCGATTTGGGACACCGCAAGGAATAGCCACTGAAGCTTTCTTT; CDR3 protein: CASSLRFGTPQGIATEAFF
J gene: TRBJ2-7; clone size: few; CDR3 length: 16; V gene: TRBV7-2; D gene: TRBD2; CDR3 DNA: TGTGCCAGCAGCACTACTACTAGCGGGTGGTCCTACGAGCAGTACTTC; CDR3 protein: CASSTTTSGWSYEQYF
J gene: TRBJ1-3; clone size: .; CDR3 length: 14; V gene: TRBV27; D gene: .; CDR3 DNA: TGTGCCAGCAGCCCGGACTTCTCTGGAAACACCATATATTTT; CDR3 protein: CASSPDFSGNTIYF
J gene: TRBJ2-5; clone size: few; CDR3 length: 13; V gene: TRBV11-2; D gene: .; CDR3 DNA: TGTGCCAGCAGCCCGGCTAGGGGAGAGACCCAGTACTTC; CDR3 protein: CASSPARGETQYF
J gene: TRBJ1-5; clone size: few; CDR3 length: 15; V gene: TRBV5-1; D gene: TRBD1; CDR3 DNA: TGCGCCAGCAGCAGATGGACAGGGAGCAATCAGCCCCAGCATTTT; CDR3 protein: CASSRWTGSNQPQHF